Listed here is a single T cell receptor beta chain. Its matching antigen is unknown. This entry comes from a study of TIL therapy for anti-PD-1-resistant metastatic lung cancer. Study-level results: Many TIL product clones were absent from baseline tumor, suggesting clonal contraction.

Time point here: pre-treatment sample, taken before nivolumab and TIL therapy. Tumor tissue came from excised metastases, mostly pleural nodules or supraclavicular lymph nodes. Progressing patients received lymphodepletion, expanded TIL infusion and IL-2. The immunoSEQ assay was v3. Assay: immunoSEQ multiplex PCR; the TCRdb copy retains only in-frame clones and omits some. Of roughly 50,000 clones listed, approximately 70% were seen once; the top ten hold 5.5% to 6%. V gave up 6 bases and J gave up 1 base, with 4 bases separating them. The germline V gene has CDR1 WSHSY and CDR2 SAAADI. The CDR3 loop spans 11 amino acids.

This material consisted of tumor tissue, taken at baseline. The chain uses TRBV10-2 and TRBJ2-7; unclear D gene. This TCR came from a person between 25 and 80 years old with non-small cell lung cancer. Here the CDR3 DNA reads TGCGCCAGCAGGGGTTCCTACGAGCAGTACTTC. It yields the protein CASRGSYEQYF.